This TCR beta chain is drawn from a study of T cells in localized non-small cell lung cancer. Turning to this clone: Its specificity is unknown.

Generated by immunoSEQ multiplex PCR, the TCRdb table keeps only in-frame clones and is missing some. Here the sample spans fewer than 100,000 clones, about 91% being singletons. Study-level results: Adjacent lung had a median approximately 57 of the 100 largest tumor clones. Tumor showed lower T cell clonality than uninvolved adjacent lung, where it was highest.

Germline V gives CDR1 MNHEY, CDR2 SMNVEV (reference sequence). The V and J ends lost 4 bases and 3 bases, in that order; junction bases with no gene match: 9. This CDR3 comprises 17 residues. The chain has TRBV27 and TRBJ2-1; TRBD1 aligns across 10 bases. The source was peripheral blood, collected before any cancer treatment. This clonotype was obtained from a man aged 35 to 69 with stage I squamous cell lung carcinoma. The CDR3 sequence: CASSSAPGQGNYNEQFF. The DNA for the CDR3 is TGTGCCAGCAGTTCAGCTCCGGGACAGGGGAACTACAATGAGCAGTTCTTC.